The rows below give T cell receptor beta chains drawn from one sample of a study of tumor-infiltrating lymphocytes in primary liver carcinoma. TCRdb fed the multiplex PCR reads into MiXCR, producing one record per CDR3 protein. In the table there are some 180,000 distinct CDR3 sequences, approximately 86% of which are singletons. What was sequenced was tumor tissue from primary liver carcinoma. These receptors were obtained from a man aged 40-49 years with primary liver carcinoma and hepatitis B virus infection. The CDR3 runs from the conserved cysteine through the conserved F or W. The order of the fields is J gene, D gene, clone size, V gene, CDR3 protein, CDR3 DNA. D genes are given only for firm matches. Expanded clones are given a class, and other clones once, few, many or no size at all.

j_gene: TRBJ2-5; d_gene: .; abundance: .; v_gene: TRBV7-9; CDR3aa: CASSLIGTSGAQNF; CDR3nt: TGTGCCAGCAGCTTAATAGGGACTTCCGGGGCCCAGAACTTC
j_gene: TRBJ2-3; d_gene: TRBD2; abundance: .; v_gene: TRBV6-1; CDR3aa: CASSKLAGGPYTQYF; CDR3nt: TGTGCCAGCAGTAAACTAGCGGGAGGGCCATATACGCAGTATTTT
j_gene: TRBJ2-5; d_gene: .; abundance: .; v_gene: TRBV5-6; CDR3aa: CTSSLGHQETQYF; CDR3nt: TGTACCAGCAGCTTGGGACATCAAGAGACCCAGTACTTC
j_gene: TRBJ2-2; d_gene: .; abundance: .; v_gene: TRBV4-2; CDR3aa: CASSQETLKGFNTGELFF; CDR3nt: TGTGCCAGCAGCCAAGAGACGTTGAAGGGGTTCAATACCGGGGAGCTGTTTTTT
j_gene: TRBJ2-2; d_gene: TRBD2; abundance: .; v_gene: TRBV5-4; CDR3aa: CVCSLVSGSNTGELFF; CDR3nt: TGTGTCTGCAGCTTGGTGAGCGGGAGCAACACCGGGGAGCTGTTTTTT
j_gene: TRBJ2-3; d_gene: TRBD2; abundance: .; v_gene: TRBV7-2; CDR3aa: CVSRRTSGSVGTDTQYF; CDR3nt: TGCGTCAGCAGACGGACTAGTGGTTCGGTGGGCACAGATACGCAGTATTTT
j_gene: TRBJ2-2; d_gene: .; abundance: few; v_gene: TRBV4-3; CDR3aa: CASSQDSPGPAGLGELFF; CDR3nt: TGCGCCAGTAGCCAAGATAGCCCCGGACCAGCGGGCCTGGGGGAGCTGTTTTTT
j_gene: TRBJ2-2; d_gene: .; abundance: .; v_gene: TRBV7-2; CDR3aa: CASSGTGSYTWDLFF; CDR3nt: TGTGCCAGCAGCGGGACGGGTTCGTACACCTGGGACCTGTTTTTT
j_gene: TRBJ2-5; d_gene: TRBD1; abundance: .; v_gene: TRBV29-1; CDR3aa: CSVEADRERVETQYF; CDR3nt: TGCAGTGTTGAAGCGGACAGGGAGCGAGTAGAGACCCAGTACTTC
j_gene: TRBJ1-5; d_gene: .; abundance: few; v_gene: TRBV6-2/TRBV6-3; CDR3aa: CARSYRAEQSQHF; CDR3nt: TGTGCCCGCAGTTACCGGGCCGAGCAGTCCCAGCATTTT
j_gene: TRBJ2-7; d_gene: .; abundance: once; v_gene: TRBV6-1; CDR3aa: CASRRSTAVSSYEQYF; CDR3nt: TGTGCCAGCAGACGCTCAACGGCTGTGAGCTCCTACGAGCAGTACTTC
j_gene: TRBJ2-7; d_gene: .; abundance: .; v_gene: TRBV4-2; CDR3aa: CASSQDSERYNEQYF; CDR3nt: TGTGCCAGCAGCCAAGATAGCGAGAGGTACAACGAGCAGTACTTC
j_gene: TRBJ2-7; d_gene: .; abundance: once; v_gene: TRBV11-2; CDR3aa: CTSSPCQSYEQYF; CDR3nt: TGTACCAGCAGCCCTTGTCAGTCCTACGAGCAGTACTTC
j_gene: TRBJ2-5; d_gene: .; abundance: .; v_gene: TRBV29-1; CDR3aa: CSIDEAGGETQCF; CDR3nt: TGCAGCATTGATGAGGCAGGCGGAGAGACCCAGTGCTTC
j_gene: TRBJ2-7; d_gene: TRBD1; abundance: .; v_gene: TRBV6-2/TRBV6-3; CDR3aa: CASSYSTQGNRCEQYF; CDR3nt: TGTGCCAGCAGTTATTCGACACAGGGGAATCGCTGCGAGCAGTACTTC
j_gene: TRBJ2-7; d_gene: TRBD2; abundance: .; v_gene: TRBV7-2; CDR3aa: CASSSPITGRKMYF; CDR3nt: TGTGCCAGCAGTTCTCCCATTACCGGGAGGAAAATGTACTTC
j_gene: TRBJ2-2; d_gene: .; abundance: .; v_gene: TRBV5-1; CDR3aa: CASGLHHRTNTGELFF; CDR3nt: TGCGCCAGTGGCTTACATCACAGGACGAACACCGGGGAACTGTTTTTT
j_gene: TRBJ1-2; d_gene: TRBD1; abundance: .; v_gene: TRBV6-5; CDR3aa: CASGPPSGGYDYTF; CDR3nt: TGTGCCAGCGGTCCTCCTTCAGGGGGCTATGATTACACCTTC
j_gene: TRBJ2-3; d_gene: TRBD2; abundance: .; v_gene: TRBV4-3; CDR3aa: CASIQELSGGPNTQYF; CDR3nt: TGCGCCAGCATCCAAGAGCTAAGCGGGGGACCAAATACGCAGTATTTT